This is a list of T cell receptor beta chains from one sample in a study of blood T cell repertoires in COVID-19. The method was immunoSEQ multiplex PCR; TCRdb's version includes in-frame clones alone and lacks a portion of them. The data contain 100,000 or so clones, 85% to 95% of them seen just once; the ten biggest clones take up 3.5% to 4%. Sequencing was done on a sample of peripheral blood. These receptors were obtained from a woman in her fifties or sixties in a cohort sampled during active COVID-19. CDR3s include the opening cysteine and the closing phenylalanine or tryptophan. The order of the fields is J gene, V gene, D gene, clone size, CDR3 DNA, CDR3 protein. The D gene is left open where the match is weak. Some rows have no size entry. The others give once, few or many, or a class for an expanded clone.

j_gene: TRBJ1-1; v_gene: TRBV18; d_gene: TRBD1; abundance: NA; CDR3nt: TGTGCCAGCTCACCCCCAGGGGGCAGCAACACTGAAGCTTTCTTT; CDR3aa: CASSPPGGSNTEAFF
j_gene: TRBJ2-5; v_gene: TRBV18; d_gene: TRBD1; abundance: once; CDR3nt: TGTGCCAGCTCAACAGGGGAGCAAGAGACCCAGTACTTC; CDR3aa: CASSTGEQETQYF
j_gene: TRBJ2-5; v_gene: TRBV3-1/TRBV3-2; d_gene: TRBD2; abundance: NA; CDR3nt: TGTGCCAGCAGCCAAGAAGCGGGAGGCGGGGAGACCCAGTACTTC; CDR3aa: CASSQEAGGGETQYF
j_gene: TRBJ2-1; v_gene: TRBV18; d_gene: TRBD2; abundance: NA; CDR3nt: TGTGCCAGCTCACCACCGGGGGGAGGGTACAATGAGCAGTTCTTC; CDR3aa: CASSPPGGGYNEQFF
j_gene: TRBJ2-3; v_gene: TRBV13; d_gene: TRBD1; abundance: once; CDR3nt: TGTGCCAGCAGCAAAATACGGGACAGGGGGGAAGATACGCAGTATTTT; CDR3aa: CASSKIRDRGEDTQYF
j_gene: TRBJ1-4; v_gene: TRBV19; d_gene: TRBD1; abundance: NA; CDR3nt: TGTGCCAGTAGTCCCACCCCCGGGACAGGGAATGAAAAACTGTTTTTT; CDR3aa: CASSPTPGTGNEKLFF
j_gene: TRBJ1-1; v_gene: TRBV3-1/TRBV3-2; d_gene: NA; abundance: NA; CDR3nt: TGTGCCAGCAGCCAAGACCGGGAGCCGTGGTTT; CDR3aa: CASSQDREPWF
j_gene: TRBJ2-2; v_gene: TRBV6-2/TRBV6-3; d_gene: TRBD2; abundance: NA; CDR3nt: TGTGCCAGCAGTTACTCTAGCGGGAGGGCCGGGGCCGGGGAGCTGTTTTTT; CDR3aa: CASSYSSGRAGAGELFF
j_gene: TRBJ2-1; v_gene: TRBV6-5; d_gene: TRBD2; abundance: once; CDR3nt: TGTGCCCTCCGTGGGCTAGCGGGAAGCGGTGAGCAGTTCTTC; CDR3aa: CALRGLAGSGEQFF
j_gene: TRBJ2-1; v_gene: TRBV5-1; d_gene: NA; abundance: NA; CDR3nt: TGCGCCAGCAGCTTGCGGGGCTCCTACAATGAGCAGTTCTTC; CDR3aa: CASSLRGSYNEQFF
j_gene: TRBJ2-1; v_gene: TRBV7-9; d_gene: TRBD2; abundance: NA; CDR3nt: TGTGCCAGCAGCCTCCGGACTAGCGGGGGGGTGTACAATGAGCAGTTCTTC; CDR3aa: CASSLRTSGGVYNEQFF
j_gene: TRBJ2-3; v_gene: TRBV21-1; d_gene: NA; abundance: NA; CDR3nt: TGTGCCAGCAGCAAAGGGACAGGGTCCAGGGGTGGTACGCAGTATTTT; CDR3aa: CASSKGTGSRGGTQYF
j_gene: TRBJ1-4; v_gene: TRBV18; d_gene: NA; abundance: NA; CDR3nt: TGTGCCAGCTCACGCGGCGCTCCCGTTCGGGGGGATGAAAAACTGTTTTTT; CDR3aa: CASSRGAPVRGDEKLFF
j_gene: TRBJ2-1; v_gene: TRBV7-3; d_gene: TRBD1; abundance: NA; CDR3nt: TGTGCCAGCAGCGTTACGACAGGGGCCCTGGAGCAGTTCTTC; CDR3aa: CASSVTTGALEQFF
j_gene: TRBJ1-6; v_gene: TRBV30; d_gene: TRBD1; abundance: NA; CDR3nt: TGTGCCCACCAGACAGGGAACGATTCACCCCTCCACTTT; CDR3aa: CAHQTGNDSPLHF
j_gene: TRBJ2-7; v_gene: TRBV9; d_gene: TRBD2; abundance: NA; CDR3nt: TGTGCCAGCAGCGCGGGACTAGCGGTCGACTACGAGCAGTACTTC; CDR3aa: CASSAGLAVDYEQYF
j_gene: TRBJ2-1; v_gene: TRBV30; d_gene: NA; abundance: NA; CDR3nt: TGTGCCTGGAGCGGGCTCACACTTCTCAGGGATGAGCAGTTCTTC; CDR3aa: CAWSGLTLLRDEQFF
j_gene: TRBJ2-3; v_gene: TRBV7-3; d_gene: TRBD2; abundance: NA; CDR3nt: TGTGCCAGCAGCTTAACGGTAGCGGGAGACGGCACAGATACGCAGTATTTT; CDR3aa: CASSLTVAGDGTDTQYF
j_gene: TRBJ2-5; v_gene: TRBV7-2; d_gene: TRBD1; abundance: NA; CDR3nt: TGTGCCAGCAGCCGTACCAGTCACCGGGACAGGGGGCTGCAGACCCAGTACTTC; CDR3aa: CASSRTSHRDRGLQTQYF
j_gene: TRBJ1-5; v_gene: TRBV28; d_gene: TRBD1; abundance: few; CDR3nt: TGTGCCAGCACCCGCGGGGACAGGGTAACGCCCCAGCATTTT; CDR3aa: CASTRGDRVTPQHF
j_gene: TRBJ1-2; v_gene: TRBV18; d_gene: NA; abundance: NA; CDR3nt: TGTGCCAGCTCACCAGGTACAGGGACGAACTATGGCTACACCTTC; CDR3aa: CASSPGTGTNYGYTF
j_gene: TRBJ2-3; v_gene: TRBV6-1; d_gene: NA; abundance: NA; CDR3nt: TGTGCCAGCAGTGAAGGGGACTGGATCACAGATACGCAGTATTTT; CDR3aa: CASSEGDWITDTQYF
j_gene: TRBJ2-3; v_gene: TRBV28; d_gene: TRBD1; abundance: NA; CDR3nt: TGTGCCAGCCGAACGACAGGGACCACTTGGGGTGCAGATACGCAGTATTTT; CDR3aa: CASRTTGTTWGADTQYF
j_gene: TRBJ2-1; v_gene: TRBV2; d_gene: TRBD2; abundance: NA; CDR3nt: TGTGCCAGCAGTGGCAGGCTAGCGGGAGACAATGAGCAGTTCTTC; CDR3aa: CASSGRLAGDNEQFF
j_gene: TRBJ1-5; v_gene: TRBV9; d_gene: NA; abundance: NA; CDR3nt: TGTGCCAGCAGCCCCGGGGGGGGGCACGGGGATCAGCCCCAGCATTTT; CDR3aa: CASSPGGGHGDQPQHF
j_gene: TRBJ2-1; v_gene: TRBV11-1; d_gene: NA; abundance: NA; CDR3nt: TGTGCCAGCAGCTTAAGCTTATACAATGAGCAGTTCTTC; CDR3aa: CASSLSLYNEQFF
j_gene: TRBJ2-4; v_gene: TRBV5-1; d_gene: TRBD2; abundance: NA; CDR3nt: TGCGCCAGCAGCCCCTGGACTAGCGGGAGTTTGGCCAAAAACATTCAGTACTTC; CDR3aa: CASSPWTSGSLAKNIQYF
j_gene: TRBJ1-2; v_gene: TRBV28; d_gene: NA; abundance: NA; CDR3nt: TGTGCCAGCACCCCTCCAGGACAGAACTATGGCTACACCTTC; CDR3aa: CASTPPGQNYGYTF
j_gene: TRBJ2-1; v_gene: TRBV10-3; d_gene: TRBD2; abundance: NA; CDR3nt: TGTGCCATCAGACCCACTAGCGGGGGGGACAATGAGCAGTTCTTC; CDR3aa: CAIRPTSGGDNEQFF
j_gene: TRBJ1-3; v_gene: TRBV3-1/TRBV3-2; d_gene: TRBD1; abundance: NA; CDR3nt: TGTGCCAGCAGCCGACAGGGTCCAAACACCATATATTTT; CDR3aa: CASSRQGPNTIYF
j_gene: TRBJ2-7; v_gene: TRBV14; d_gene: TRBD2; abundance: NA; CDR3nt: TGTGCCAGCAGCCGTCCGGGACTAGCGGGCTACGAGCAGTACTTC; CDR3aa: CASSRPGLAGYEQYF
j_gene: TRBJ2-6; v_gene: TRBV19; d_gene: NA; abundance: NA; CDR3nt: TGTGCCAGTAGTATAGTCGGGGGTTCTGGGGCCAACGTCCTGACTTTC; CDR3aa: CASSIVGGSGANVLTF
j_gene: TRBJ1-5; v_gene: TRBV6-5; d_gene: NA; abundance: once; CDR3nt: TGTGCCAGCAGTCCCGTGGGGGGGGACAATCAGCCCCAGCATTTT; CDR3aa: CASSPVGGDNQPQHF
j_gene: TRBJ1-1; v_gene: TRBV29-1; d_gene: TRBD1; abundance: NA; CDR3nt: TGCAGCTCCGGGACAGGGGAGACTGAAGCTTTCTTT; CDR3aa: CSSGTGETEAFF
j_gene: TRBJ1-1; v_gene: TRBV10-3; d_gene: NA; abundance: NA; CDR3nt: TGTGCCATCAGGGACTCGAACGAGAACACTGAAGCTTTCTTT; CDR3aa: CAIRDSNENTEAFF
j_gene: TRBJ1-2; v_gene: TRBV30; d_gene: TRBD1; abundance: NA; CDR3nt: TGTGCCTGGAGTGCAGGACAGGGCAACTATGGCTACACCTTC; CDR3aa: CAWSAGQGNYGYTF
j_gene: TRBJ2-5; v_gene: TRBV9; d_gene: NA; abundance: NA; CDR3nt: TGTGCCAGCAGCGTAGGAGGGCGGGGGCGAGGGGAGACCCAGTACTTC; CDR3aa: CASSVGGRGRGETQYF
j_gene: TRBJ2-1; v_gene: TRBV7-3; d_gene: TRBD2; abundance: NA; CDR3nt: TGTGCCAGCAGCTTGGGGACTAGCGGGAGTTACCTTCGCAATGAGCAGTTCTTC; CDR3aa: CASSLGTSGSYLRNEQFF
j_gene: TRBJ2-7; v_gene: TRBV7-2; d_gene: TRBD2; abundance: NA; CDR3nt: TGTGCCAGCAGCGGTCTCGGACTAGCCTCCTACGAGCAGTACTTC; CDR3aa: CASSGLGLASYEQYF
j_gene: TRBJ2-7; v_gene: TRBV28; d_gene: NA; abundance: NA; CDR3nt: TGTGCCAGCAGTTTAGGTAGTTGGTCGCCCTTCTACGAGCAGTACTTC; CDR3aa: CASSLGSWSPFYEQYF
j_gene: TRBJ1-3; v_gene: TRBV28; d_gene: NA; abundance: few; CDR3nt: TGTGCCAGCATCTTAAGCGGGGGGTTTTCTGGAAACACCATATATTTT; CDR3aa: CASILSGGFSGNTIYF
j_gene: TRBJ1-1; v_gene: TRBV5-5; d_gene: NA; abundance: NA; CDR3nt: TGTGCCAGCAGCTTGGAACTCCTGGGGAGCACTGAAGCTTTCTTT; CDR3aa: CASSLELLGSTEAFF
j_gene: TRBJ1-1; v_gene: TRBV6-5; d_gene: NA; abundance: NA; CDR3nt: TGTGCCAGCAGGACAGGTATGACTGAAGCTTTCTTT; CDR3aa: CASRTGMTEAFF
j_gene: TRBJ2-7; v_gene: TRBV7-9; d_gene: TRBD1; abundance: NA; CDR3nt: TGTGCCAGCAGCTTACCAGACAGGGTTAACGAGCAGTACTTC; CDR3aa: CASSLPDRVNEQYF
j_gene: TRBJ1-1; v_gene: TRBV29-1; d_gene: NA; abundance: once; CDR3nt: TGCAGCGCTAATGAAGTAGTGAACACTGAAGCTTTCTTT; CDR3aa: CSANEVVNTEAFF
j_gene: TRBJ2-1; v_gene: TRBV7-9; d_gene: TRBD1; abundance: NA; CDR3nt: TGTGCCAGCAGCTTGGGACAGGGAGGAAACAATGAGCAGTTCTTC; CDR3aa: CASSLGQGGNNEQFF
j_gene: TRBJ2-7; v_gene: TRBV27; d_gene: NA; abundance: NA; CDR3nt: TGTGCCAGCAGTTTATCGGAGGGGCCCTACGAGCAGTACTTC; CDR3aa: CASSLSEGPYEQYF
j_gene: TRBJ1-4; v_gene: TRBV7-9; d_gene: TRBD1; abundance: NA; CDR3nt: TGTGCCAGCAGCCGGACAGGGATCCTGAGAACTAATGAAAAACTGTTTTTT; CDR3aa: CASSRTGILRTNEKLFF
j_gene: TRBJ1-5; v_gene: TRBV6-5; d_gene: NA; abundance: once; CDR3nt: TGTGCCAGTAACGACAGGAATCAGCCCCAGCATTTT; CDR3aa: CASNDRNQPQHF